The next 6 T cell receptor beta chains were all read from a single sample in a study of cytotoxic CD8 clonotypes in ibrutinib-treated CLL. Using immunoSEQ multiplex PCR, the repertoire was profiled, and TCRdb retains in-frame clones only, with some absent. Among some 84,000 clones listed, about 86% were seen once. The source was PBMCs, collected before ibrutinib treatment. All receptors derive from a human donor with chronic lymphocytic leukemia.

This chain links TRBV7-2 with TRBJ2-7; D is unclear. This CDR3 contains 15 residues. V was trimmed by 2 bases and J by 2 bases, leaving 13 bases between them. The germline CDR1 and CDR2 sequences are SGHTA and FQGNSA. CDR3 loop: CASSLRATGTYEQYF. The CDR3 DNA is TGTGCCAGCAGCTTAAGAGCGACTGGAACCTACGAGCAGTACTTC. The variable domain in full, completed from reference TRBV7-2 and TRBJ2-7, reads GAGVSQSPSNKVTEKGKDVELRCDPISGHTALYWYRQSLGQGLEFLIYFQGNSAPDKSGLPSDRFSAERTGGSVSTLTIQRTQQEDSAVYLCASSLRATGTYEQYFGPGTRLTVT.

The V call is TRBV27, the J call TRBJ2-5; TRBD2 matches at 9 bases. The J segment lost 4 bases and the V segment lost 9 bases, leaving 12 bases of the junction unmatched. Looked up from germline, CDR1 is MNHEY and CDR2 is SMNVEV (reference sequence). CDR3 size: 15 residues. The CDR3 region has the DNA TGTGCCAGTTGGAGTAGCGGGAGTTTAGGAGAGACCCAGTACTTC. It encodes CASWSSGSLGETQYF.

The CDR3: CASSPRGTGGGNQPQHF. The CDR3 DNA reads as TGTGCCAGTAGTCCCCGAGGGACAGGGGGCGGCAATCAGCCCCAGCATTTT. This chain links TRBV19 with TRBJ1-5, with TRBD1 matching 12 bases. Trimming removed 5 bases from V and 2 bases from J; junction bases left unmatched: 7. From germline, CDR1 is LNHDA and CDR2 SQIVND (reference sequence). The CDR3 is 17 residues long.

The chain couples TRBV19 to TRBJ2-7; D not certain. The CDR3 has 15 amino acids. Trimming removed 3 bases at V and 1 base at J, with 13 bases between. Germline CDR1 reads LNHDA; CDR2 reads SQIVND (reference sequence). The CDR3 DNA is TGTGCCAGTAGTATGGTCTGGCTTGAGTCCTACGAGCAGTACTTC. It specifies CASSMVWLESYEQYF.

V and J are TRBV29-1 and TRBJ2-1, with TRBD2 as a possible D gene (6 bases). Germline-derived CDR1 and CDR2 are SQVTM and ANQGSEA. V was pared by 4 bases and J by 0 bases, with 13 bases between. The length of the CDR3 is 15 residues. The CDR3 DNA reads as TGCAGCGTTGTTGGTAGCGGCAACTCCTACAATGAGCAGTTCTTC. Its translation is CSVVGSGNSYNEQFF.

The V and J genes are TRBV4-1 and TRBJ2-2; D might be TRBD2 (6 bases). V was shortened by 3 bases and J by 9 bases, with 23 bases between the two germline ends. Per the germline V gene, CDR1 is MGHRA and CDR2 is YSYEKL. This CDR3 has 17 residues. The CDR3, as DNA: TGCGCCAGCAGCCAGGATCCCGGGACGGAGGGACCGTGGGAGCTGTTTTTT. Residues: CASSQDPGTEGPWELFF.